Sequencing of this T cell receptor beta chain was carried out in a study of T cells in Graves' hyperthyroidism and ophthalmopathy. In germline, CDR1 is MNHNS, CDR2 SASEGT. The CDR3 runs 15 residues. J was trimmed by 5 bases and V by 6 bases; bases with no gene match: 10. RNA transcripts provided the source from which TCR beta CDR3 regions were amplified. First-round RT-PCR with HTBI primers amplified the TCR CDR3 region. TCRdb processed the multiplex PCR reads anew with MiXCR; each CDR3 protein has one entry. The sample records 700,000 to 850,000 distinct CDR3 sequences, 35% being singletons. With respect to this clonotype: Its antigen remains unidentified.

Findings and caveats of the study: Blood shared most expanded thyroid clonotypes above 0.001. The model made its ophthalmopathy prediction, and onset followed a median around 6.5 months later.

Aged 18 to 65, the patients had hyperthyroidism that was newly diagnosed and had lasted under 2 months. A patient was excluded if there was uncontrolled infection, other autoimmune disease, pregnancy or lactation. This TCR derives from a middle-aged woman with Graves' hyperthyroidism. The chain uses TRBV6-1 and TRBJ1-3; TRBD1 aligns across 7 bases. The sequenced sample was blood. This CDR3 is CASSGTGAHRNTIYF. CDR3 coding DNA: TGTGCCAGCAGCGGTACAGGGGCCCATCGAAACACCATATATTTT.